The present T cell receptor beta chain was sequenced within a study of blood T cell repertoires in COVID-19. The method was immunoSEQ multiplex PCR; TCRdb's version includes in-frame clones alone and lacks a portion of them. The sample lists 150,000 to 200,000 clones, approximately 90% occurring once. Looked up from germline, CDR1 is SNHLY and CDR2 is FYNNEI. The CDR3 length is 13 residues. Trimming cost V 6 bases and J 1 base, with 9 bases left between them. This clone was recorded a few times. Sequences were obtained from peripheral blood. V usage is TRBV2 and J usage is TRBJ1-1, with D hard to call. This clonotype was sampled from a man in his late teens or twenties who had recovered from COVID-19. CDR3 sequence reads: CASRARQNTEAFF. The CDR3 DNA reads TGTGCCAGCAGAGCCAGACAGAACACTGAAGCTTTCTTT.